The present entry profiles one TCR beta chain with its context. Its cognate antigen is unknown. One end of the junction is discordant with germline, which a read error may explain. Expressed TCRB transcripts were sequenced after all isolated RNA was converted to cDNA. Only in-frame clones appear in the TCRdb table, and some are missing; sequencing was by immunoSEQ multiplex PCR. The table lists 600,000 to 700,000 clones, over 10% of them singletons, with 0.02% to 0.025% in the top ten. This sample is drawn from a study of beta chain features in type 1 diabetes. Whole-study context: Sorted cell examination encompassed over 90,000,000 cells across all samples. Study-level points and caveats: For Type 1 diabetes patients, all four CD4+ subsets carried TCRB CDR3s that were moderately but significantly shorter.

The sequenced sample was naive CD4+ T cells from blood. The receptor was derived from a man between 18 and 35 years old with type 1 diabetes.

CDR3 nucleotides: TGTGCTAGCAGCTTAGAGTACGGAATTAATGAAAAACTGTTTTTT. This codes for CASSLEYGINEKLFF. The rearrangement uses TRBV7-7 and TRBJ1-4; no clear D. CDR1 SSHAT and CDR2 FNYEAQ come from the germline V gene (reference sequence). There are 15 residues in the CDR3.